The entry below describes one T cell receptor (beta chain). J was trimmed by 8 bases and V by 7 bases; bases with no gene match: 16. The germline gives CDR1 MDHEN, CDR2 SYDVKM. This CDR3 contains 15 residues. Only in-frame clones appear in the TCRdb table, and some are missing; sequencing was by immunoSEQ multiplex PCR. This sample carries 70,000 or so clones, 65% to 85% of them seen once, and the ten largest clones take 0.9% to 1.2%. The data are from a study of OX40 agonist ivuxolimab in advanced cancers. This TCR was sampled from an adult with an advanced solid tumor such as melanoma, head and neck, liver or kidney cancer. The sample consisted of CD4+ or CD8+ T cells sorted from blood, taken in a trial of the OX40 agonist ivuxolimab. The chain combines TRBV28 with TRBJ1-2; 7 nucleotides match TRBD1. CDR3 loop: CASMGQLIKGGGYTF. CDR3 nucleotide sequence: TGTGCCAGCATGGGACAGCTTATTAAGGGGGGGGGCTACACCTTC.